Shown below are 29 T cell receptor beta chains from a single sample sequenced in a study of T cells after yellow fever vaccination. Each CDR3 protein is one row after TCRdb ran MiXCR on the 5' RACE reads. The table lists approximately 510,000 distinct CDR3 sequences, about a fifth of them singletons. The source was PBMCs, collected approximately 22 days after the first yellow fever vaccination. The receptors come from a man younger than 35 who received the YFV17D yellow fever vaccine.

This clonotype was observed a handful of times. The CDR3 sequence: CASSQDRSETQYF. The CDR3 DNA sequence: TGTGCCAGCAGCCAAGATCGTTCAGAGACCCAGTACTTC. The chain carries TRBV3-1 and TRBJ2-5; the D is unclear. In germline, CDR1 is LGHDT, CDR2 YNNKEL (reference sequence). Trimming pared 0 bases from V and 4 bases from J, leaving 6 bases between. The CDR3 is 13 residues long.

This clonotype was observed a handful of times. The chain joins TRBV7-2 to TRBJ2-7; TRBD2 might be the D (6 bases). The V gene lost 1 base and the J gene lost 2 bases, with 12 bases spanning the gap. Germline V gives CDR1 SGHTA, CDR2 FQGNSA. This CDR3 region has 15 residues. As DNA, the CDR3 is TGTGCCAGCAGCTTAGTAGGAGGGGACCCCTACGAGCAGTACTTC. It yields the protein CASSLVGGDPYEQYF.

The chain employs TRBV28 and TRBJ1-5, with D unresolved. Germline CDR1 reads MDHEN; CDR2 reads SYDVKM. The CDR3 spans 13 residues. V dropped 3 bases and J dropped 4 bases, with 7 bases sitting between them. The CDR3 loop is CASSFVQNQPQHF. The CDR3 coding sequence is TGTGCCAGCAGTTTCGTACAGAATCAGCCCCAGCATTTT. Supplemented by reference TRBV28 and TRBJ1-5, the full variable domain reads DVKVTQSSRYLVKRTGEKVFLECVQDMDHENMFWYRQDPGLGLRLIYFSYDVKMKEKGDIPEGYSVSREKKERFSLILESASTNQTSMYLCASSFVQNQPQHFGDGTRLSIL.

The rearrangement links TRBV5-1 to TRBJ2-3; D gene uncertain. V lost 0 bases and J 2 bases, leaving 10 bases between the germline ends. This CDR3 region has 15 residues. Germline assignment: CDR1 SGHRS and CDR2 YFSETQ. The chain's CDR3 is CASSLALDPTDTQYF. CDR3 bases: TGCGCCAGCAGCTTGGCCTTGGACCCCACAGATACGCAGTATTTT.

V usage is TRBV29-1 and J usage is TRBJ2-1; 7 positions agree with TRBD1. Germline V gene data show CDR1 as SQVTM and CDR2 as ANQGSEA. After removal of 8 bases from V and 0 bases from J, the junction contained 7 bases not matched to a gene. The CDR3 has 14 residues. The CDR3 sequence: CSHIQGDSYNEQFF. In nucleotides, the CDR3 is TGCAGCCATATTCAGGGGGACTCCTACAATGAGCAGTTCTTC.

This clonotype has a handful of counts. V gene TRBV27 combines with J gene TRBJ2-7, with 9 bases that match TRBD2. The V gene's germline CDR1 is MNHEY and CDR2 SMNVEV (reference sequence). This CDR3 has 14 amino acids. J gave up 3 bases and V 4 bases, and 4 bases lay outside the gene matches. CDR3 nucleotide sequence: TGTGCCAGCAGTTCGGGTAGCGGGGGCTACGAGCAGTACTTC. Translation gives CASSSGSGGYEQYF.

V is TRBV2 and J is TRBJ2-2; 10 bases agree with TRBD1. The CDR3 is 13 amino acids. Germline CDR1 SNHLY, CDR2 FYNNEI. CDR3: CALRDRGTGELFF. The CDR3 nucleotides read TGTGCTTTGCGGGACAGGGGCACCGGGGAGCTGTTTTTT.

The gene calls are TRBV6-1 and TRBJ1-5, with a tentative D call TRBD1 (5 bases). The length of the CDR3 is 16 residues. The germline gives CDR1 MNHNS, CDR2 SASEGT. The V end lost 6 bases, the J end lost 2 bases, and 17 bases lay between the germline ends. The CDR3 loop is CASSALQGGGNQPQHF. CDR3 coding DNA: TGTGCCAGCAGCGCTCTTCAGGGAGGGGGCAATCAGCCCCAGCATTTT.

This clonotype has just one count. The rearrangement links TRBV2 to TRBJ2-1; D is unclear. V lost 2 bases to trimming and J lost 1 base, with 9 bases between them. This CDR3 has 15 residues. CDR1 and CDR2 (germline): SNHLY, FYNNEI. This chain's CDR3 is CASSENSLSYNEQFF. In nucleotides, the CDR3 is TGTGCCAGCAGTGAAAACTCCCTGTCCTACAATGAGCAGTTCTTC.

This sequence joins TRBV4-3 and TRBJ2-7; 10 bases agree with TRBD1. The V gene's germline CDR1 is LGHNA and CDR2 YSLEER. The V segment lost 4 bases and the J segment 7 bases; nucleotides outside the gene matches: 10. This CDR3 region has 15 residues. The CDR3 here is CASSRDRGQGREQYF. CDR3 coding DNA: TGCGCCAGCAGCCGCGACAGGGGGCAGGGCAGAGAGCAGTACTTC.

The chain uses TRBV27 and TRBJ2-2, with D uncertain. Germline V gene sequence: CDR1 MNHEY, CDR2 SMNVEV (reference sequence). The CDR3 is made up of 13 amino acids. With 5 bases removed from V and 5 bases from J, the gap between germline ends came to 9 bases. The CDR3, as DNA: TGTGCCAGCAGTCGACCCCATACCGGGGAGCTGTTTTTT. Its translation: CASSRPHTGELFF.

This clonotype has a handful of counts. The rearrangement uses TRBV4-1 and TRBJ1-1, with D perhaps TRBD1 (6 bases). V was pared by 1 base and J by 1 base, with 13 bases between. Germline V gene sequence: CDR1 MGHRA, CDR2 YSYEKL. The CDR3 runs to 16 residues. The CDR3 DNA is TGCGCCAGCAGCCAAGGGCAGCTGGGACAGAACACTGAAGCTTTCTTT. Translated: CASSQGQLGQNTEAFF.

This clonotype was recorded many times. One junction end disagrees with the germline gene, perhaps due to a read error. The V call is TRBV5-1, the J call TRBJ1-1, with no clear D. CDR1 SGHRS and CDR2 YFSETQ come from the germline V gene. The CDR3 is 14 amino acids. The CDR3 DNA reads TGTGCCAGCAGCTTAGCTTTGGGGAACACTGAAGCTTTCTTT. It specifies CASSLALGNTEAFF.

This clonotype was seen a few times. The chain uses TRBV7-2 and TRBJ1-2; no clear D. The CDR3 covers 15 residues. V was cut by 4 bases and J by 4 bases, with 16 bases left in between. CDR1 SGHTA and CDR2 FQGNSA come from the germline V gene. The CDR3 DNA follows: TGTGCCAGCAGCTCCACGCCGGGGATCGCCTATGGCTACACCTTC. It codes for CASSSTPGIAYGYTF.

This clonotype was recorded a few times. The J gene is TRBJ2-1, the V gene TRBV7-3; D tentatively fits TRBD1 or TRBD2 (5 bases each). With 4 bases removed from V and 7 bases from J, the gap between germline ends came to 11 bases. This CDR3 contains 13 residues. Germline V gives CDR1 SGHTA, CDR2 FQGTGA. The CDR3 coding sequence is TGTGCCAGCAGCTCCCTGGGGGAGAATGAGCAGTTCTTC. The encoded protein is CASSSLGENEQFF.

The genes are TRBV5-1 and TRBJ2-3, with D possibly TRBD2 on 7 matching bases. CDR1 is SGHRS and CDR2 is YFSETQ in the germline V gene. Trimming left V 4 bases short and J 3 bases short, with 15 bases between. CDR3 length: 15 residues. The CDR3 bases are TGCGCCAGCAGCACCCGCGGGGGCCCTACAGATACGCAGTATTTT. It specifies CASSTRGGPTDTQYF.

This clonotype was seen a handful of times. J is TRBJ2-3 and V is TRBV2; D may be TRBD2 (6 bases). The length of the CDR3 is 15 residues. The V gene's germline CDR1 is SNHLY and CDR2 FYNNEI. Trimming shortened V by 7 bases and J by 2 bases, and 16 bases separated the two germline ends. The CDR3 DNA follows: TGTGCCAGCAAGTGGAGGGATTCAATCACAGATACGCAGTATTTT. It specifies CASKWRDSITDTQYF.

This clonotype was seen at least ten times. The DNA for the CDR3 is TGCGCCAGCAGGATCGGGTCAGATACGCAGTATTTT. Translated: CASRIGSDTQYF. The J gene is TRBJ2-3, the V gene TRBV5-1; no reliable D call. Germline CDR1 is SGHRS and CDR2 is YFSETQ. CDR3 length: 12 residues. V lost 5 bases and J lost 4, with 8 bases in between.

The V gene is TRBV12-3 or TRBV12-4, the J gene TRBJ2-2, with 9 nucleotides matching TRBD1. V trimming: 4 bases; J trimming: 6 bases; junction bases outside the gene matches: 3. The CDR3 has 14 residues. CDR3 loop: CASSWGTGPGELFF. CDR3 sequence (DNA): TGTGCCAGCAGTTGGGGGACAGGGCCCGGGGAGCTGTTTTTT.

This rearrangement joins TRBV20-1 to TRBJ2-7, with D possibly matching TRBD1 (5 bases). CDR3 size: 12 residues. Between the trimmed V and J ends, which lost 3 bases and 6 bases, there was a span of 12 bases. CDR1 and CDR2 from the germline V gene are DFQATT and SNEGSKA (reference sequence). CDR3 sequence: CSARPWGGEQYF. DNA of the CDR3: TGCAGTGCTAGGCCTTGGGGCGGCGAGCAGTACTTC.

The chain combines TRBV19 with TRBJ1-1; D unresolved. The CDR3 loop spans 13 amino acids. Germline loops: CDR1 LNHDA, CDR2 SQIVND (reference sequence). Trimming took 4 bases from V and 6 from J, leaving 12 bases between them. The CDR3 loop reads CASSTPLEAEAFF. The DNA of the CDR3 is TGTGCCAGTAGTACACCTCTCGAGGCTGAAGCTTTCTTT.

The chain couples TRBV23-1 to TRBJ2-7; D gene ambiguous. TRBV23-1 falls under the ORF class, with uncertain function. This CDR3 is built from 13 residues. V lost 4 bases to trimming and J lost 4 bases, with 11 bases between them. The CDR3 reads CASSLLWLYEQYV. CDR3 in DNA: TGCGCCAGCAGTCTCCTCTGGTTATACGAGCAGTACGTC.

The chain couples TRBV5-1 to TRBJ2-2, with D maybe TRBD1 (6 bases). The CDR3 length is 14 residues. Germline V CDR1 and CDR2: SGHRS, YFSETQ. V lost 5 bases and J 6 bases, leaving 14 bases between the germline ends. CDR3 nucleotides: TGCGCCAGCAGAAGGGACACGGGTGCCGGGGAGCTGTTTTTT. The encoded protein is CASRRDTGAGELFF. Filled out from reference TRBV5-1 and TRBJ2-2, the complete variable domain reads KAGVTQTPRYLIKTRGQQVTLSCSPISGHRSVSWYQQTPGQGLQFLFEYFSETQRNKGNFPGRFSGRQFSNSRSEMNVSTLELGDSALYLCASRRDTGAGELFFGEGSRLTVL.

The sample holds a few counts of this clonotype. The genes are TRBV10-3 and TRBJ1-2, with TRBD1 identical over 9 bases. Germline values: CDR1 ENHRY, CDR2 SYGVKD. The ends lost 8 bases at V and 6 bases at J; junction bases unmatched: 10. The CDR3 is 14 residues long. The chain's CDR3 is CAIHGTGRVDGYTF. The CDR3 DNA follows: TGTGCCATCCATGGGACAGGGAGGGTTGATGGCTACACCTTC.

This chain connects TRBV10-3 to TRBJ2-4, with TRBD1 matching 8 bases. The CDR3 has 15 residues. V lost 0 bases and J lost 5; bases outside the gene matches: 3. Germline CDR1 ENHRY, CDR2 SYGVKD. CDR3 sequence (DNA): TGTGCCATCAGTGAGTCGCCAGGGGGCGAAAACATTCAGTACTTC. It encodes CAISESPGGENIQYF.

Only a few counts were recorded for this clonotype. The chain couples TRBV20-1 to TRBJ2-4, with a tentative D call TRBD1 (6 bases). CDR1 and CDR2 from the germline V gene are DFQATT and SNEGSKA (reference sequence). V was shortened by 5 bases and J by 10 bases, with 12 bases between the two germline ends. This CDR3 has 11 residues. CDR3 in DNA: TGCAGTGCTGGGGACATGTCAATTCAGTACTTC. Protein product: CSAGDMSIQYF.

DNA of the CDR3: TGCAGCGTTGAAAAAATAAGGGGACCCATAAATGAGCAGTTCTTC. This codes for CSVEKIRGPINEQFF. The chain links TRBV29-1 to TRBJ2-1; D is possibly TRBD1 or TRBD2 (5 bases each). CDR3 length: 15 residues. CDR1 is SQVTM and CDR2 is ANQGSEA in the germline V gene. Trimming shortened V by 2 bases and J by 7 bases, and 18 bases separated the two germline ends.

For this clonotype: One end of the junction varies from germline; a read error may be responsible. The chain is built from TRBV18 and TRBJ2-5; no definite D call. The CDR3 consists of 14 residues. In germline, CDR1 is KGHSH, CDR2 LQKENI. The CDR3 protein is CASSPPTVGETQYF. The CDR3 DNA sequence: TGTGCCAGTTCACCCCCTACTGTGGGGGAGACCCAGTACTTC.

The chain carries TRBV27 and TRBJ2-3; 7 positions agree with TRBD1. CDR1 and CDR2 (germline): MNHEY, SMNVEV (reference sequence). The CDR3 extends over 14 amino acids. V lost 4 bases, J lost 6 bases, and 7 bases stayed unmatched. CDR3 loop: CASSWGQFSDTQYF. The DNA of the CDR3 is TGTGCCAGCAGTTGGGGACAGTTTAGTGATACGCAGTATTTT.